These T cell receptor beta chains were read from a single sample in a study of T cell repertoires in cytomegalovirus infection. No antigens are known for them. TCRdb reprocessed the reads with MiXCR, giving one entry per CDR3 protein. The sample shows about 330,000 distinct CDR3 sequences, approximately 30% of them seen only once. The sample was cultured PBMCs, taken from culture after CMV antigen stimulation. The receptors originated from a human donor in good health (CMV status not recorded). Some clones in this sample may be carry-over from other donors' samples. The CDR3 runs from the conserved cysteine through the conserved F or W. The D gene is left open where the match is weak. The listing skips clone size in some rows; elsewhere it reads once, few, many or a size class.

CDR3nt | CDR3aa | j_gene | d_gene | v_gene | abundance
TGTGCCATCAGTGAGGGACAGAGGCTAGATACGCAGTATTTT | CAISEGQRLDTQYF | TRBJ2-3 | - | TRBV10-3 | -
TGTGCCAGCAGGTCTCCACGGGGGGTGAGAACCTACGAGCAGTACTTC | CASRSPRGVRTYEQYF | TRBJ2-7 | TRBD2 | TRBV12-3/TRBV12-4 | few
TGTGCCAGCAGTCCCTACAATGAGCAGTTCTTC | CASSPYNEQFF | TRBJ2-1 | - | TRBV7-2 | many
TGTGCCAGCAGCTGGAGCCGGAGACTAGCGGACAATGAGCAGTTCTTC | CASSWSRRLADNEQFF | TRBJ2-1 | TRBD2 | TRBV7-2 | -
TGTGCCAGCAGTGAAGCCCAATTGATCTACGAGCAGTACTTC | CASSEAQLIYEQYF | TRBJ2-7 | - | TRBV2 | few
TGTGCCAGTATACGGACATCTTTGAGGGCTGAAGCTTTCTTT | CASIRTSLRAEAFF | TRBJ1-1 | - | TRBV19 | -
TGCGCCAGCAGCTTGTTGGCCACAGCTTCCTACGAGCAGTACTTC | CASSLLATASYEQYF | TRBJ2-7 | - | TRBV5-1 | -
TGTGCCAGCAGCGACGGACCGAACACTGAAGCTTTCTTT | CASSDGPNTEAFF | TRBJ1-1 | - | TRBV7-2 | -
TGCGCCAGCAGCCAAGACCAGGGGACAACTGAAGCTTTCTTT | CASSQDQGTTEAFF | TRBJ1-1 | - | TRBV4-1 | many
TGTGCCAGCAGCTTATCCTCGGGCCCCGATCAGCCCCAGCATTTT | CASSLSSGPDQPQHF | TRBJ1-5 | - | TRBV7-2 | many
TGCAGTGCCCCGCCGCGTAAGGTCACAGGGGCGAGCTCCTACAATGAGCAGTTCTTC | CSAPPRKVTGASSYNEQFF | TRBJ2-1 | TRBD1 | TRBV20-1 | -
TGTGCCAGCAGCTTAGCGGGACAGGGGGCCTCTGGCTACACCTTC | CASSLAGQGASGYTF | TRBJ1-2 | TRBD1 | TRBV7-2 | many
TGTGCTACCCAAGGGGCAGGGAATGAAAAACTGTTTTTT | CATQGAGNEKLFF | TRBJ1-4 | - | TRBV7-2 | -
TGTGCCAGCCAGGGGCTACCCGGGACCCAGTACTTC | CASQGLPGTQYF | TRBJ2-5 | - | TRBV6-2/TRBV6-3 | few
TGCGCCAGCAGCCAAGGCGACAGGGCTCGGTTTCAGCCCCAGCATTTT | CASSQGDRARFQPQHF | TRBJ1-5 | TRBD1 | TRBV4-1 | -
TGTGCCAGCACCGAAACCTTGGACGGGGAGCTGTTTTTT | CASTETLDGELFF | TRBJ2-2 | - | TRBV6-2/TRBV6-3 | few
TGTGCCAGCAGTTCAAGACAGGGGGCCTCAGATACGCAGTATTTT | CASSSRQGASDTQYF | TRBJ2-3 | TRBD1 | TRBV6-5 | few
TGTGCCAGCAGCTCTCCGTCGCGGCGAGAGACCCAGTACTTC | CASSSPSRRETQYF | TRBJ2-5 | - | TRBV7-2 | -
TGCGCCAGCAGCCAAGAGCCGGGTCTAACCAGCACAGATACGCAGTATTTT | CASSQEPGLTSTDTQYF | TRBJ2-3 | - | TRBV4-3 | -
TGTGCCAGCTGGGACCCAAGGCATACTGAAGCTTTCTTT | CASWDPRHTEAFF | TRBJ1-1 | - | TRBV28 | -
TGTGCCAGCAGTTACGAATCCGCCCCAGGGGTGGGAGAGACCCAGTACTTC | CASSYESAPGVGETQYF | TRBJ2-5 | - | TRBV6-5 | -
TGTGCCAGCAGTTTGGGAGCGACTAGCAATCAGCCCCAGCATTTT | CASSLGATSNQPQHF | TRBJ1-5 | - | TRBV12-3/TRBV12-4 | few
TGTGCCAGCAGTTACTCTTCAACGCCGAATAGCAATCAGCCCCAGCATTTT | CASSYSSTPNSNQPQHF | TRBJ1-5 | - | TRBV6-6 | -
TGTGCCAGTAGTACCGGGGGGGCGGTCGGCACTGAAGCTTTCTTT | CASSTGGAVGTEAFF | TRBJ1-1 | - | TRBV19 | few
TGTGCCATCAACCGCTCGGGACAGAGGGGATCTGGGGCCAACGTCCTGACTTTC | CAINRSGQRGSGANVLTF | TRBJ2-6 | TRBD1 | TRBV10-3 | -
TGTGCCAGCAGCACCGGGACAGGGTTCAATCAGCCCCAGCATTTT | CASSTGTGFNQPQHF | TRBJ1-5 | TRBD1 | TRBV27 | -
TGCGCCAGCAGCCGGAATGACGGTACTGAAGCTTTCTTT | CASSRNDGTEAFF | TRBJ1-1 | - | TRBV4-1 | -
TGTGCCAGCAGCCCCCGGAGGGTGCATGAGCAGTTCTTC | CASSPRRVHEQFF | TRBJ2-1 | - | TRBV7-2 | -
TGCGCCAGCAGCCAAGTGATATCGGAGACCCAGTACTTC | CASSQVISETQYF | TRBJ2-5 | - | TRBV4-1 | -
TGTGCCACCAGTTCCCCGTTCGGCACAGATACGCAGTATTTT | CATSSPFGTDTQYF | TRBJ2-3 | - | TRBV24-1 | -
TGTGCCTGGAGTGTAAATGGCGGGAGGGCCCGGGAGCAGTACTTC | CAWSVNGGRAREQYF | TRBJ2-7 | TRBD2 | TRBV30 | -
TGCGCCAGCAGCCAACTGATCCCTCCCAATGAGCAGTTCTTC | CASSQLIPPNEQFF | TRBJ2-1 | - | TRBV4-3 | -
TGTGCCAGCAGTTCGGGAACCTTCGGGGGTTCACCCCTACACTTT | CASSSGTFGGSPLHF | TRBJ1-6 | - | TRBV27 | once
TGTGCCAGCCCCCCCCCCACTAGCGGCCAGTTCACGGGCCATGAGCAGTTCTTC | CASPPPTSGQFTGHEQFF | TRBJ2-1 | TRBD2 | TRBV28 | -
TGCAGTGCACGGTTAAGGGGGCTCCCCACAGATACGCAGTATTTT | CSARLRGLPTDTQYF | TRBJ2-3 | TRBD1 | TRBV20-1 | -
TGTGCCAGCAGCTTAATTCTACAGACCTACGAGCAGTACTTC | CASSLILQTYEQYF | TRBJ2-7 | - | TRBV7-8 | few
TGTGCCAGCAGTTACTCGACGGGGCTGATGAACACTGAAGCTTTCTTT | CASSYSTGLMNTEAFF | TRBJ1-1 | - | TRBV6-6 | few
TGTGCCAGCAGTCAGGGGACTAGCGGCTACAATGAGCAGTTCTTC | CASSQGTSGYNEQFF | TRBJ2-1 | TRBD2 | TRBV11-3 | few
TGTGCCAGTACGATGGGACATTATAGCAATCAGCCCCAGCATTTT | CASTMGHYSNQPQHF | TRBJ1-5 | - | TRBV19 | -
TGTGCCAGCAGTTACGATACGTTAAACTATGGCTACACCTTC | CASSYDTLNYGYTF | TRBJ1-2 | - | TRBV6-2/TRBV6-3 | -
TGTGCCAGCAGACGACAGGGGGTAAGCGAGCAGTACTTC | CASRRQGVSEQYF | TRBJ2-7 | TRBD1 | TRBV6-1 | many
TGTGCCAGCACCTGGACTAGCGGTAGCACAGATACGCAGTATTTT | CASTWTSGSTDTQYF | TRBJ2-3 | TRBD2 | TRBV7-2 | many
TGTGCCAGCAGCTTATGGAGCGGGGGTAACAATGAGCAGTTCTTC | CASSLWSGGNNEQFF | TRBJ2-1 | TRBD2 | TRBV7-2 | -
TGTGCCAGCAGCTACGGCTGGGGGACAGATACGCAGTATTTT | CASSYGWGTDTQYF | TRBJ2-3 | - | TRBV7-2 | -
TGTGCCAGCAGTTTGATGAGATCAGATACGCAGTATTTT | CASSLMRSDTQYF | TRBJ2-3 | - | TRBV5-6 | -
TGTGCCAGCAGTGGTACGACAGGGTTCGGGGCCTTTTCACCCCTCCACTTT | CASSGTTGFGAFSPLHF | TRBJ1-6 | TRBD1 | TRBV6-1 | -
TGCGCCAGCAGCCCGGGACTAGCGGGAGTCTGGACCGGGGAGCTGTTTTTT | CASSPGLAGVWTGELFF | TRBJ2-2 | TRBD2 | TRBV4-1 | many
TGTGCCAGCAGTTCGACGTGGGAGAACACTGAAGCTTTCTTT | CASSSTWENTEAFF | TRBJ1-1 | - | TRBV6-2/TRBV6-3 | few
TGTGCCAGTAGTCCTCCGGCGACCGGATTTACAGAAGCTTTCTTT | CASSPPATGFTEAFF | TRBJ1-1 | - | TRBV19 | -
TGCAGTGCTAGAGATCGTTGGACTAGCGGGAGGCCAGATACGCAGTATTTT | CSARDRWTSGRPDTQYF | TRBJ2-3 | TRBD2 | TRBV20-1 | -
TGTGCCACCAGTGATTACGCGGGAGGGAACTACAATGAGCAGTTCTTC | CATSDYAGGNYNEQFF | TRBJ2-1 | TRBD2 | TRBV24-1 | -
TGTGCCAGCCACCCTCTAGCGGAGGTCTACAATGAGCAGTTCTTC | CASHPLAEVYNEQFF | TRBJ2-1 | TRBD2 | TRBV7-3 | -
TGTGCCAGCAGCTTAGAGGGGAGGACAGCTACTTTGGATACGCAGTATTTT | CASSLEGRTATLDTQYF | TRBJ2-3 | - | TRBV7-2 | many
TGTGCCAGCAGCTTAACCCCATCCTATGGCTACACCTTC | CASSLTPSYGYTF | TRBJ1-2 | - | TRBV7-8 | few
TGTGCCAGTAGTGCGGGAGTGGGGCGGGAAGCTTTCTTT | CASSAGVGREAFF | TRBJ1-1 | - | TRBV19 | few
TGTGCCAGCAGTTACGGGACTAGCGGGAGGCCGGGAGATACGCAGTATTTT | CASSYGTSGRPGDTQYF | TRBJ2-3 | TRBD2 | TRBV6-2/TRBV6-3 | -
TGTGCCAGTAAGACAGGAGAGACCCAGTACTTC | CASKTGETQYF | TRBJ2-5 | - | TRBV6-6 | -
TGCGCCAGCAGCCAATCAGGGGGTTTGAGCACAGATACGCAGTATTTT | CASSQSGGLSTDTQYF | TRBJ2-3 | TRBD1 | TRBV4-1 | -
TGTGCCAGCAGCTTAGATCTTGGGGGGAAGCCCCAGCATTTT | CASSLDLGGKPQHF | TRBJ1-5 | - | TRBV7-8 | -
TGTGCCACTACTCTTCTAGCGGGAGTTGGAGGAGAGACCCAGTACTTC | CATTLLAGVGGETQYF | TRBJ2-5 | TRBD2 | TRBV6-6 | -